Presented here are 19 T cell receptor beta chains from one specimen sequenced in a study of cytomegalovirus exposure and HLA in healthy donors. A multiplex PCR was run with 60 Vbeta primers and 13 Jbeta primers. The assay was immunoSEQ multiplex PCR, and TCRdb's table has in-frame clones only and misses some. The table shows approximately 290,000 clones, with approximately 80% occurring only once. The sample consisted of PBMCs. These receptors all come from a girl aged 2 to 10 in good health and CMV-seronegative.

V usage is TRBV18 and J usage is TRBJ2-7, with 7 bases that match TRBD1. The CDR3 length is 16 residues. Per the germline V gene, CDR1 is KGHSH and CDR2 is LQKENI. V shed 5 bases and J 3 bases; nucleotides not matched to a gene: 13. The CDR3 protein is CASSSRPGQRSYEQYF. CDR3 bases: TGTGCCAGCTCATCAAGACCGGGACAGAGAAGCTACGAGCAGTACTTC. The entire variable domain, with the rest obtained from reference TRBV18 and TRBJ2-7, is as follows: NAGVMQNPRHLVRRRGQEARLRCSPMKGHSHVYWYRQLPEEGLKFMVYLQKENIIDESGMPKERFSAEFPKEGPSILRIQQVVRGDSAAYFCASSSRPGQRSYEQYFGPGTRLTVT.

This rearrangement joins TRBV5-6 to TRBJ2-2, with unresolved D. The V end lost 4 bases, the J end lost 4 bases, and 14 bases lay between the germline ends. The germline CDR1 and CDR2 sequences are SGHDT and YYEEEE. The CDR3 has 15 amino acids. The CDR3 region has the DNA TGTGCCAGCAGCCCATCCACCACACCCACCGGGGAGCTGTTTTTT. As protein: CASSPSTTPTGELFF. The full variable domain, its missing parts supplied by reference TRBV5-6 and TRBJ2-2, is DAGVTQSPTHLIKTRGQQVTLRCSPKSGHDTVSWYQQALGQGPQFIFQYYEEEERQRGNFPDRFSGHQFPNYSSELNVNALLLGDSALYLCASSPSTTPTGELFFGEGSRLTVL.

The chain has TRBV6-6 and TRBJ1-2; D is ambiguous. Germline CDR1 reads MNHNY; CDR2 reads SVGAGI (reference sequence). V lost 7 bases and J lost 7, with 13 bases in between. CDR3 size: 12 residues. The CDR3 loop reads CASNFAGSGYTF. The CDR3, as DNA: TGTGCCAGCAACTTCGCGGGGTCTGGCTACACCTTC.

This clone was seen only once. This chain uses TRBV7-9 with TRBJ2-5, with 11 bases lining up with TRBD2. J gave up 0 bases and V 5 bases, and 8 bases lay outside the gene matches. Germline assignment: CDR1 SEHNR and CDR2 FQNEAQ (reference sequence). The CDR3 loop spans 17 amino acids. Here the CDR3 DNA reads TGTGCCAGCAGCCAGGGACTAGCGGCCGTTGACCAAGAGACCCAGTACTTC. This encodes CASSQGLAAVDQETQYF.

This clone has just a few counts. The V and J genes are TRBV23-1 and TRBJ2-3; TRBD1 is a possible D gene (5 bases). TRBV23-1 is sorted into the ORF group, with uncertain function. This CDR3 has 15 residues. Trimming cost V 3 bases and J 3 bases, with 13 bases left between them. This CDR3 is CASSHETAPTDTQYF. The DNA of the CDR3 is TGCGCCAGCAGTCACGAGACAGCCCCTACAGATACGCAGTATTTT.

The gene calls are TRBV27 and TRBJ1-1; 7 bases match TRBD1. V dropped 3 bases and J dropped 1; count of bases not matched to a gene: 2. This CDR3 region has 14 residues. CDR1 is MNHEY and CDR2 is SMNVEV in the germline V gene (reference sequence). This CDR3 reads CASSFRQGNTEAFF. The CDR3 coding sequence is TGTGCCAGCAGTTTTCGACAGGGGAACACTGAAGCTTTCTTT.

In this sample, this clone turned up a few times. This chain connects TRBV2 to TRBJ1-1; D is possibly TRBD1 (6 bases). V lost 7 bases and J 5 bases, leaving 17 bases between the germline ends. The CDR3 sequence is 14 residues long. Germline values: CDR1 SNHLY, CDR2 FYNNEI. The CDR3 sequence is CASNGGARLTEAFF. The DNA of the CDR3 is TGTGCCAGCAATGGGGGCGCCAGGCTAACTGAAGCTTTCTTT.

The rearrangement joins TRBV11-2 to TRBJ2-7; TRBD1 aligns across 7 bases. Unmatched junction bases numbered 7, after V lost 1 base and J lost 4 bases. The CDR3 has 15 residues. Germline-derived CDR1 and CDR2 are SGHAT and FQNNGV. For the CDR3, the DNA is TGTGCCAGCAGCTTAGTACCCAGGGGGTCTTACGAGCAGTACTTC. Translating it yields CASSLVPRGSYEQYF.

This clone has a handful of counts. The rearrangement joins TRBV9 to TRBJ1-2; possibly TRBD1 for D (5 bases). Trimming stripped 3 bases from V and 14 bases from J, with 11 bases between. The CDR3 extends over 10 amino acids. Germline V CDR1 and CDR2: SGDLS, YYNGEE. The CDR3 protein is CASSGVGQTF. CDR3 DNA: TGTGCCAGCAGCGGCGTGGGGCAAACCTTC.

V is TRBV6-1 and J is TRBJ1-2; the D is unclear. CDR1 is MNHNS and CDR2 is SASEGT in the germline V gene. The CDR3 covers 15 residues. V was clipped by 11 bases and J by 0 bases, with 19 bases between them. DNA of the CDR3: TGTGCCGCCCTCGCCCGGGGAAAAGCTAACTATGGCTACACCTTC. This encodes CAALARGKANYGYTF.

V gene TRBV5-5 combines with J gene TRBJ2-1; 7 bases are a match to TRBD2. J gave up 15 bases and V 3 bases, and 6 bases lay outside the gene matches. Germline loops: CDR1 SGHKS, CDR2 YYEKEE (reference sequence). CDR3 length: 11 residues. CDR3: CASSSAGVLFF. The CDR3 DNA follows: TGTGCCAGCAGCTCGGCGGGAGTGCTGTTCTTC.

J is TRBJ1-5 and V is TRBV19; no reliable D call. Germline V gives CDR1 LNHDA, CDR2 SQIVND (reference sequence). V lost 1 base, J lost 7 bases, and 20 bases lay in between. The CDR3 consists of 17 residues. Here the CDR3 reads CASSIARETKDRQPQHF. The CDR3 DNA follows: TGTGCCAGTAGTATAGCGAGGGAAACGAAGGACCGACAGCCCCAGCATTTT. Full variable domain (outside the CDR3, taken from reference TRBV19 and TRBJ1-5): DGGITQSPKYLFRKEGQNVTLSCEQNLNHDAMYWYRQDPGQGLRLIYYSQIVNDFQKGDIAEGYSVSREKKESFPLTVTSAQKNPTAFYLCASSIARETKDRQPQHFGDGTRLSIL.

The V gene is TRBV2, the J gene TRBJ2-1, with 10 nucleotides matching TRBD2. This CDR3 has 20 residues. Germline values: CDR1 SNHLY, CDR2 FYNNEI. With 4 bases clipped from V and 2 bases from J, the junction kept 17 bases outside the gene matches. This CDR3 reads CASSVPTPSSGGTPYNEQFF. CDR3 nucleotides: TGTGCCAGCAGTGTCCCAACCCCGTCTAGCGGGGGAACACCCTACAATGAGCAGTTCTTC.

This clone was seen just once. The CDR3 here is CASSQDWASGYNEQFF. The CDR3 DNA reads as TGTGCCAGCAGCCAAGATTGGGCTAGCGGTTACAATGAGCAGTTCTTC. The rearrangement uses TRBV4-2 and TRBJ2-1; 7 bases line up with TRBD2. From germline, CDR1 is LGHNA and CDR2 YNFKEQ. The trim removed 0 bases at V and 4 bases at J, leaving 6 bases unmatched. This CDR3 is built from 16 residues.

The chain employs TRBV5-1 and TRBJ2-7; the match to TRBD2 covers 12 bases. In germline, CDR1 is SGHRS, CDR2 YFSETQ. CDR3 length equals 15 residues. The junction had 2 bases not matched to a gene; V was cut back by 2 bases and J by 2 bases. CDR3 loop: CASSFSSGRAYEQYF. In DNA form, the CDR3 reads TGCGCCAGCAGCTTCTCTAGCGGGAGGGCCTACGAGCAGTACTTC.

This clone occurred once. The rearrangement uses TRBV27 and TRBJ2-3; 7 nucleotides match TRBD1. Germline V lookup: CDR1 MNHEY, CDR2 SMNVEV (reference sequence). This CDR3 region has 15 residues. Unmatched junction bases numbered 8, after V lost 6 bases and J lost 2 bases. CDR3 loop: CASSPRDRITDTQYF. CDR3 in DNA: TGTGCCAGCAGCCCTCGGGACAGAATCACAGATACGCAGTATTTT.

The rearrangement links TRBV7-8 to TRBJ2-1, with 8 bases that match TRBD2. CDR1 and CDR2 from the germline V gene are SGHVS and FQNEAQ. After removal of 5 bases from V and 5 bases from J, the junction contained 14 bases not matched to a gene. The CDR3 loop spans 17 amino acids. The CDR3 protein is CASSRGRNLAANNEQFF. In nucleotides, the CDR3 is TGTGCCAGCAGCCGCGGGAGGAATCTAGCGGCAAACAATGAGCAGTTCTTC.

The gene calls are TRBV27 and TRBJ1-5; D is undetermined. Germline CDR1 MNHEY, CDR2 SMNVEV (reference sequence). V was shortened by 3 bases and J by 7 bases, with 13 bases between the two germline ends. CDR3 length equals 14 residues. The CDR3 is CASSFSGSGQPQHF. CDR3 nucleotide sequence: TGTGCCAGCAGTTTCTCGGGTAGCGGGCAGCCCCAGCATTTT.

This sequence joins TRBV5-1 and TRBJ2-5; 9 bases map to TRBD1. Germline CDR1 and CDR2: SGHRS and YFSETQ. Unmatched junction bases numbered 4, after V lost 4 bases and J lost 3 bases. The CDR3 totals 14 residues. The CDR3, as DNA: TGCGCCAGCAGCGCCGGGACAGGGAAAGAGACCCAGTACTTC. It specifies CASSAGTGKETQYF. Drawing the rest from reference TRBV5-1 and TRBJ2-5, the complete variable domain is KAGVTQTPRYLIKTRGQQVTLSCSPISGHRSVSWYQQTPGQGLQFLFEYFSETQRNKGNFPGRFSGRQFSNSRSEMNVSTLELGDSALYLCASSAGTGKETQYFGPGTRLLVL.